Presented here are 11 T cell receptor beta chains from one specimen sequenced in a study of blood T cell repertoires in COVID-19. The protocol was immunoSEQ multiplex PCR, while the TCRdb copy is restricted to in-frame clones and leaves out a portion. Counted here are 80,000 or so clones, around 83% occurring once; the ten biggest clones make up 36%. Sequences were obtained from peripheral blood. These TCRs come from a woman aged 70-85 years with acute or convalescent COVID-19.

The chain is built from TRBV30 and TRBJ2-1; 10 bases fit TRBD2. Trimming took 0 bases from V and 8 from J; bases not matched to a gene: 7. This CDR3 contains 15 residues. CDR1 and CDR2 (germline): GTSNPN, SVGIG (reference sequence). In DNA, the CDR3 is TGTGCCTGGAGTGTAGGGCTAGCGGGAGAGGATGAGCAGTTCTTC. Residues: CAWSVGLAGEDEQFF.

This chain uses TRBV3-1 (or the pseudogene TRBV3-2) with TRBJ1-3; D call uncertain. Germline CDR1 reads LGHDT; CDR2 reads YNNKEL (reference sequence). This CDR3 is 15 amino acids long. V dropped 1 base and J dropped 0 bases, with 7 bases sitting between them. The CDR3 loop reads CASSQAGSSGNTIYF. The DNA of the CDR3 is TGTGCCAGCAGCCAAGCTGGGAGCTCTGGAAACACCATATATTTT.

This clone was counted once. The chain recombines TRBV3-1 (or the pseudogene TRBV3-2) with TRBJ2-6, with a tentative D call TRBD1 (5 bases). CDR1 is LGHDT and CDR2 is YNNKEL in the germline V gene (reference sequence). With 1 base removed from V and 1 base from J, the gap between germline ends came to 14 bases. CDR3 size: 18 residues. The CDR3 protein is CASSQVTALFSGANVLTF. As DNA, the CDR3 is TGTGCCAGCAGCCAAGTGACAGCCCTCTTTTCTGGGGCCAACGTCCTGACTTTC.

The rearrangement uses TRBV18 and TRBJ1-6, with 7 bases matching TRBD1. J gave up 8 bases and V 3 bases, and 4 bases lay outside the gene matches. Per the germline V gene, CDR1 is KGHSH and CDR2 is LQKENI. The CDR3 is 14 residues long. The CDR3 coding sequence is TGTGCCAGCTCACCGGCAGGGGGGCATTCACCCCTCCACTTT. Its protein product is CASSPAGGHSPLHF.

This clone was observed a single time. The rearrangement links TRBV19 to TRBJ1-5; D may be TRBD1 (5 bases). The CDR3 spans 16 residues. V gave up 7 bases and J gave up 4 bases, with 20 bases separating them. Germline loops: CDR1 LNHDA, CDR2 SQIVND (reference sequence). The chain's CDR3 is CASKSGRGIWNQPQHF. The CDR3 region has the DNA TGTGCCAGTAAAAGTGGGAGGGGCATTTGGAATCAGCCCCAGCATTTT.

The V and J genes are TRBV7-2 and TRBJ1-2, with 7 bases fitting TRBD1. In germline, CDR1 is SGHTA, CDR2 FQGNSA. CDR3 length equals 13 residues. Germline trimming cut 5 bases from V and 8 bases from J; bases unmatched to any gene: 8. The CDR3 reads CASSRDRVPGYTF. The CDR3 coding sequence is TGTGCCAGCAGCCGCGACAGGGTCCCCGGCTACACCTTC.

V usage is TRBV28 and J usage is TRBJ2-6; 7 bases agree with TRBD2. V shed 6 bases and J 2 bases; nucleotides not matched to a gene: 10. This CDR3 has 17 residues. Germline CDR1 and CDR2: MDHEN and SYDVKM. This CDR3 is CASSRGGGAAGANVLTF. CDR3 sequence (DNA): TGTGCCAGCAGCCGGGGCGGGGGTGCGGCTGGGGCCAACGTCCTGACTTTC.

This clone was detected a few times. The chain joins TRBV18 to TRBJ2-6, with D possibly TRBD1 on 6 matching bases. The length of the CDR3 is 17 residues. The V end lost 0 bases, the J end lost 2 bases, and 11 bases lay between the germline ends. CDR1 and CDR2 from the germline V gene are KGHSH and LQKENI. CDR3 bases: TGTGCCAGCTCACCACCCCTGGGGGCGACTGGGGCCAACGTCCTGACTTTC. This codes for CASSPPLGATGANVLTF.

The rearrangement links TRBV7-3 to TRBJ1-6, with 10 bases identical to TRBD1. CDR1 and CDR2 from the germline V gene are SGHTA and FQGTGA. V shed 3 bases, J shed 6 bases, and the junction held 5 bases outside the gene matches. This CDR3 region has 16 residues. The CDR3 loop is CASSLGTGAGNSPLHF. The CDR3 DNA is TGTGCCAGCAGCTTGGGGACAGGGGCGGGTAATTCACCCCTCCACTTT.

This clone showed up just once. The chain employs TRBV13 and TRBJ2-1, with D unresolved. The CDR3 runs 16 residues. The V end lost 3 bases, the J end lost 0 bases, and 12 bases lay between the germline ends. Germline V gene data show CDR1 as PRHDT and CDR2 as FYEKMQ (reference sequence). The CDR3 is CASSLLELSSYNEQFF. CDR3 in DNA: TGTGCCAGCAGCTTGCTGGAGTTAAGCTCCTACAATGAGCAGTTCTTC.

This clone was observed a single time. This rearrangement joins TRBV6-2 or TRBV6-3 to TRBJ2-7; 16 bases line up with TRBD2. Germline CDR1 MNHEY, CDR2 SVGEGT. The CDR3 covers 18 residues. With V trimmed by 2 bases and J by 6 bases, 10 bases remained unmatched. CDR3 in amino acids: CASSYAAGLAGGPSEQYF. The CDR3 nucleotides read TGTGCCAGCAGTTACGCAGCGGGACTAGCGGGAGGGCCCTCCGAGCAGTACTTC.